The 31 T cell receptor beta chains presented below share a single source sample, sequenced in a study of cytomegalovirus exposure and HLA in healthy donors. PCR used 60 Vbeta primers and 13 Jbeta primers. Assay: immunoSEQ multiplex PCR; the TCRdb copy retains only in-frame clones and omits some. The top ten clones hold roughly 1.8% of a sample with fewer than 70,000 clones, approximately 83% of them seen once. Source material: PBMCs. The receptors derive from a middle-aged man in good health and CMV-seronegative.

The chain joins TRBV5-1 to TRBJ1-1, with D perhaps matching TRBD1 (5 bases). Germline CDR1 and CDR2: SGHRS and YFSETQ. The CDR3 loop spans 15 amino acids. The ends were cut back, 7 bases at V and 0 bases at J, with 16 bases in the middle. Here the CDR3 DNA reads TGCGCCAGCTCCCTCACCCAGGGAATGAACACTGAAGCTTTCTTT. This encodes CASSLTQGMNTEAFF.

In its sample, this clone was seen once. The chain couples TRBV7-9 to TRBJ1-3, with D tentatively TRBD1 (5 bases). Per the germline V gene, CDR1 is SEHNR and CDR2 is FQNEAQ (reference sequence). The V gene lost 5 bases and the J gene lost 0 bases, with 11 bases spanning the gap. There are 15 residues in the CDR3. CDR3 loop: CASSATAVSGNTIYF. The CDR3 DNA reads as TGTGCCAGCAGCGCGACAGCCGTCTCTGGAAACACCATATATTTT. The full variable domain, its missing parts supplied by reference TRBV7-9 and TRBJ1-3, is DTGVSQNPRHKITKRGQNVTFRCDPISEHNRLYWYRQTLGQGPEFLTYFQNEAQLEKSRLLSDRFSAERPKGSFSTLEIQRTEQGDSAMYLCASSATAVSGNTIYFGEGSWLTVV.

The genes are TRBV7-2 and TRBJ2-5, with D maybe TRBD2 (6 bases). With 2 bases removed from V and 4 bases from J, the gap between germline ends came to 17 bases. Germline-derived CDR1 and CDR2 are SGHTA and FQGNSA. The CDR3 is 16 residues long. CDR3 sequence reads: CASSLKLLNGGETQYF. The CDR3 nucleotides read TGTGCCAGCAGCTTAAAACTCCTCAACGGGGGAGAGACCCAGTACTTC.

The chain uses TRBV4-1 and TRBJ2-2; 9 bases fit TRBD1. With V trimmed by 4 bases and J by 4 bases, 7 bases remained unmatched. The CDR3 covers 16 residues. Per germline, CDR1 MGHRA and CDR2 YSYEKL. The CDR3 nucleotides are TGCGCCAGCAGCCGTAAACAGGGGGCTGGCACCGGGGAGCTGTTTTTT. Its protein product is CASSRKQGAGTGELFF.

The chain combines TRBV30 with TRBJ2-7, with TRBD1 as a possible D gene (6 bases). The CDR3 runs to 11 residues. From germline, CDR1 is GTSNPN and CDR2 SVGIG (reference sequence). The germline V and J ends were trimmed by 4 bases and 5 bases, with 9 bases remaining between them. CDR3 DNA: TGTGCCTGGAAGACAGGCCACGAGCAGTACTTC. Encoded protein: CAWKTGHEQYF.

The chain employs TRBV28 and TRBJ2-3, with D tentatively TRBD2 (6 bases). CDR1 and CDR2 from the germline V gene are MDHEN and SYDVKM. V lost 6 bases and J lost 3, with 16 bases in between. The CDR3 is made up of 15 amino acids. This chain's CDR3 is CASSQGRFPTDTQYF. Here the CDR3 DNA reads TGTGCCAGCAGCCAAGGGAGGTTTCCTACAGATACGCAGTATTTT.

The genes are TRBV10-3 and TRBJ2-7, with D tentatively TRBD1 (5 bases). Germline lookup yields CDR1 ENHRY and CDR2 SYGVKD. The CDR3 contains 11 residues. V was trimmed by 6 bases and J by 4 bases, leaving 7 bases between them. DNA for the CDR3: TGTGCCATCAGGTCAGGGTACGAGCAGTACGTC. It is translated as CAIRSGYEQYV.

This clone was picked up a small number of times. The CDR3 is CASSQSDRESEKLFF. CDR3 coding DNA: TGCGCCAGCAGCCAATCCGACAGGGAGTCTGAAAAACTGTTTTTT. The chain recombines TRBV4-1 with TRBJ1-4; 7 bases are shared with TRBD1. J gave up 7 bases and V 2 bases, and 7 bases lay outside the gene matches. Germline V gene lookup returns CDR1 MGHRA and CDR2 YSYEKL. CDR3 length equals 15 residues.

The genes are TRBV6-1 and TRBJ2-1; 7 nucleotides align to TRBD2. CDR3 size: 15 residues. J gave up 5 bases and V 5 bases, and 9 bases lay outside the gene matches. Germline values: CDR1 MNHNS, CDR2 SASEGT. The CDR3 loop is CASSPIAGVNNEQFF. CDR3 nucleotide sequence: TGTGCCAGCAGTCCCATCGCGGGGGTGAACAATGAGCAGTTCTTC.

The J gene is TRBJ1-2, the V gene TRBV7-8; TRBD1 is a possible D gene (5 bases). Deletions cut 2 bases from V and 5 bases from J, with 9 bases between. This CDR3 region has 13 residues. In germline, CDR1 is SGHVS, CDR2 FQNEAQ. DNA for the CDR3: TGTGCCAGCAGCTTACTACGGGGGTATGGCTACACCTTC. Encoded protein: CASSLLRGYGYTF. Supplemented by reference TRBV7-8 and TRBJ1-2, the full variable domain reads GAGVSQSPRYKVAKRGQDVALRCDPISGHVSLFWYQQALGQGPEFLTYFQNEAQLDKSGLPSDRFFAERPEGSVSTLKIQRTQQEDSAVYLCASSLLRGYGYTFGSGTRLTVV.

This chain links TRBV5-4 with TRBJ1-1; D gene uncertain. The CDR3 length is 14 residues. CDR1 SGHNT and CDR2 YYREEE come from the germline V gene (reference sequence). Trimming took 0 bases from V and 0 from J, leaving 6 bases between them. The DNA for the CDR3 is TGTGCCAGCAGCTTGGGGCTGGTGAACACTGAAGCTTTCTTT. Protein: CASSLGLVNTEAFF.

This clone has more than one count but fewer than ten. This chain uses TRBV5-5 with TRBJ2-3, with a weak D call TRBD1 (6 bases). The V gene lost 5 bases and the J gene lost 3 bases, with 16 bases spanning the gap. The germline V gene has CDR1 SGHKS and CDR2 YYEKEE (reference sequence). The CDR3 runs to 15 residues. DNA for the CDR3: TGTGCCAGCAGTTGGTGGCAGGGGATAACAGATACGCAGTATTTT. Translated, it gives CASSWWQGITDTQYF.

The chain's CDR3 is CASSNLPDRVSGLAKNIQYF. The CDR3 bases are TGTGCCAGCAGCAATCTTCCGGACAGGGTCAGCGGTCTAGCCAAAAACATTCAGTACTTC. This rearrangement joins TRBV21-1 to TRBJ2-4; TRBD1 was called by the table and not checked on the DNA. TRBV21-1 is a known pseudogene. The CDR3 is 20 residues long.

V usage is TRBV4-1 and J usage is TRBJ1-6; 9 positions agree with TRBD1. The CDR3 covers 14 residues. CDR1 is MGHRA and CDR2 is YSYEKL in the germline V gene. Trimming took 6 bases from V and 5 from J; bases not matched to a gene: 2. The CDR3 region is CASRRTGDNSPLHF. The DNA of the CDR3 is TGCGCCAGCAGGAGGACAGGGGATAATTCACCCCTCCACTTT.

J is TRBJ1-1 and V is TRBV29-1; D possibly corresponds to TRBD1 (5 bases). The length of the CDR3 is 13 residues. Trimming took 4 bases from V and 1 from J, leaving 10 bases between them. The V gene's germline CDR1 is SQVTM and CDR2 ANQGSEA. The DNA for the CDR3 is TGCAGCGTTGGGGTGGGGGGGAACACTGAAGCTTTCTTT. Translation gives CSVGVGGNTEAFF. Full variable domain (rest looked up from reference TRBV29-1 and TRBJ1-1): SAVISQKPSRDICQRGTSLTIQCQVDSQVTMMFWYRQQPGQSLTLIATANQGSEATYESGFVIDKFPISRPNLTFSTLTVSNMSPEDSSIYLCSVGVGGNTEAFFGQGTRLTVV.

This rearrangement joins TRBV19 to TRBJ1-1; TRBD1 is a possible D gene (5 bases). V dropped 0 bases and J dropped 1 base, with 9 bases sitting between them. CDR3 size: 15 residues. Germline V CDR1 and CDR2: LNHDA, SQIVND (reference sequence). The CDR3 nucleotides are TGTGCCAGTAGTATAGACGGACACGAGAACACTGAAGCTTTCTTT. Its protein product is CASSIDGHENTEAFF.

The V and J genes are TRBV5-8 and TRBJ1-5; D is unresolved. This CDR3 region has 15 residues. The V gene's germline CDR1 is SGHTS and CDR2 YDEGEE. The V and J ends lost 0 bases and 0 bases respectively, with 7 bases between them. CDR3 residues: CASSLGQHSNQPQHF. The CDR3 DNA follows: TGTGCCAGCAGCTTGGGACAACATAGCAATCAGCCCCAGCATTTT.

V is TRBV5-1 and J is TRBJ1-5; perhaps TRBD1 as D (5 bases). Per the germline V gene, CDR1 is SGHRS and CDR2 is YFSETQ. V gave up 0 bases and J gave up 1 base, with 8 bases separating them. The CDR3 length is 15 residues. CDR3: CASSLGGVSNQPQHF. CDR3 coding DNA: TGCGCCAGCAGCTTGGGGGGCGTAAGCAATCAGCCCCAGCATTTT.

The chain joins TRBV5-1 to TRBJ2-7; 9 bases match TRBD1. The CDR3 totals 14 residues. V lost 4 bases to trimming and J lost 4 bases; unmatched junction nucleotides: 6. Germline values: CDR1 SGHRS, CDR2 YFSETQ. CDR3 DNA: TGCGCCAGCAGCCTCGGGACAGGGAATTACGAGCAGTACTTC. Translated: CASSLGTGNYEQYF.

V is TRBV15 and J is TRBJ2-3; 9 nucleotides line up with TRBD2. Germline CDR1 and CDR2: LNHNV and YYDKDF (reference sequence). The CDR3 consists of 14 residues. J gave up 2 bases and V 6 bases, and 3 bases lay outside the gene matches. The CDR3 nucleotides read TGTGCCACCAGGGCGGGGGGGATCACAGATACGCAGTATTTT. This gives the protein CATRAGGITDTQYF.

The chain links TRBV11-3 to TRBJ2-5, with D perhaps matching TRBD2 (5 bases). Germline CDR1 is SGHNT and CDR2 is YENEEA. The CDR3 spans 14 residues. V lost 1 base and J lost 2, with 8 bases in between. CDR3 bases: TGTGCCAGCAGCTTAGCTGGCGGGCAAGAGACCCAGTACTTC. Translating gives CASSLAGGQETQYF. Full variable domain (missing parts from reference TRBV11-3 and TRBJ2-5): EAGVVQSPRYKIIEKKQPVAFWCNPISGHNTLYWYLQNLGQGPELLIRYENEEAVDDSQLPKDRFSAERLKGVDSTLKIQPAELGDSAVYLCASSLAGGQETQYFGPGTRLLVL.

This chain connects TRBV30 to TRBJ1-2, with 8 bases matching TRBD1. J gave up 3 bases and V 8 bases, and 11 bases lay outside the gene matches. The germline CDR1 and CDR2 sequences are GTSNPN and SVGIG (reference sequence). This CDR3 comprises 14 residues. The CDR3 DNA follows: TGTGCCGTGAGACCCCAGGGGGCGTACTATGGCTACACCTTC. Its protein product is CAVRPQGAYYGYTF.

This clone has a single count. The V gene is TRBV28, the J gene TRBJ1-5; D call uncertain. V gave up 2 bases and J gave up 4 bases, with 12 bases separating them. This CDR3 is 15 amino acids long. Germline CDR1 and CDR2: MDHEN and SYDVKM. The CDR3 sequence is CASSLLGISNQPQHF. CDR3 nucleotide sequence: TGTGCCAGCAGTTTACTAGGCATATCAAATCAGCCCCAGCATTTT.

The chain links TRBV5-8 to TRBJ1-1; the D gene is possibly TRBD1 (6 bases). V lost 4 bases to trimming and J lost 1 base, with 11 bases between them. The CDR3 length is 14 residues. The germline V gene encodes CDR1 SGHTS and CDR2 YDEGEE. The CDR3 nucleotides are TGTGCCAGCAGCGGGGGACACAAGAACACTGAAGCTTTCTTT. It translates to CASSGGHKNTEAFF. The full variable domain, rest sourced from reference TRBV5-8 and TRBJ1-1, is EAGVTQSPTHLIKTRGQQATLRCSPISGHTSVYWYQQALGLGLQFLLWYDEGEERNRGNFPPRFSGRQFPNYSSELNVNALELEDSALYLCASSGGHKNTEAFFGQGTRLTVV.

The DNA of the CDR3 is TGTGCCAGTAGTGGTCTCAGGGGATACAATGAGCAGTTCTTC. It encodes CASSGLRGYNEQFF. V is TRBV19 and J is TRBJ2-1; TRBD1 is a possible D gene (6 bases). The length of the CDR3 is 14 residues. From germline, CDR1 is LNHDA and CDR2 SQIVND (reference sequence). The V end lost 5 bases, the J end lost 4 bases, and 12 bases lay between the germline ends.

V and J are TRBV5-4 and TRBJ2-2, with a weak D call TRBD1 (6 bases). Trimming stripped 4 bases from V and 6 bases from J, with 13 bases between. Germline CDR1 reads SGHNT; CDR2 reads YYREEE (reference sequence). This CDR3 spans 14 amino acids. The CDR3 DNA sequence: TGTGCCAGCAGCACCCGGGACATAGCCGGGGAGCTGTTTTTT. This sequence encodes CASSTRDIAGELFF.

Here the CDR3 DNA reads TGTGCCAGCAGCTTAAGCCAGGGGGCCTCACCCCTCCACTTT. It yields the protein CASSLSQGASPLHF. The chain has TRBV11-2 and TRBJ1-6; 8 positions match TRBD1. CDR3 length equals 14 residues. The V segment lost 2 bases and the J segment 10 bases; nucleotides outside the gene matches: 4. Per the germline V gene, CDR1 is SGHAT and CDR2 is FQNNGV.

The CDR3 sequence: CASSPGQGNNEQFF. The CDR3, as DNA: TGCGCCAGCAGCCCGGGACAGGGGAACAATGAGCAGTTCTTC. This sequence joins TRBV4-3 and TRBJ2-1; 10 bases align to TRBD1. Germline V lookup: CDR1 LGHNA, CDR2 YSLEER. Trimming removed 4 bases from V and 5 bases from J; junction bases left unmatched: 2. The CDR3 covers 14 residues.

The V gene is TRBV6-1, the J gene TRBJ1-3; 8 nucleotides line up with TRBD1. CDR3 length equals 14 residues. CDR1 and CDR2 from the germline V gene are MNHNS and SASEGT. Trimming removed 7 bases from V and 3 bases from J; junction bases left unmatched: 5. In DNA form, the CDR3 reads TGTGCCAGCATTCGAGGGACAGGTGGAAACACCATATATTTT. Translated: CASIRGTGGNTIYF.

The rearrangement joins TRBV5-8 to TRBJ2-7; 7 bases agree with TRBD1. The CDR3 has 15 amino acids. Trimming cost V 5 bases and J 3 bases; bases outside gene matches: 11. Germline CDR1 and CDR2: SGHTS and YDEGEE. Here the CDR3 reads CASRYYRDSLYEQYF. CDR3 nucleotide sequence: TGTGCCAGCAGATACTACCGGGACAGCCTCTACGAGCAGTACTTC. Filled out from reference TRBV5-8 and TRBJ2-7, the complete variable domain reads EAGVTQSPTHLIKTRGQQATLRCSPISGHTSVYWYQQALGLGLQFLLWYDEGEERNRGNFPPRFSGRQFPNYSSELNVNALELEDSALYLCASRYYRDSLYEQYFGPGTRLTVT.

This clone has a single count. This chain joins TRBV7-2 and TRBJ2-1; 8 bases fit TRBD1. The J segment lost 4 bases and the V segment lost 3 bases, leaving 2 bases of the junction unmatched. Per the germline V gene, CDR1 is SGHTA and CDR2 is FQGNSA. CDR3 size: 14 residues. The CDR3 sequence: CASSFDRGYNEQFF. CDR3 nucleotides: TGTGCCAGCAGCTTCGACAGGGGATACAATGAGCAGTTCTTC.